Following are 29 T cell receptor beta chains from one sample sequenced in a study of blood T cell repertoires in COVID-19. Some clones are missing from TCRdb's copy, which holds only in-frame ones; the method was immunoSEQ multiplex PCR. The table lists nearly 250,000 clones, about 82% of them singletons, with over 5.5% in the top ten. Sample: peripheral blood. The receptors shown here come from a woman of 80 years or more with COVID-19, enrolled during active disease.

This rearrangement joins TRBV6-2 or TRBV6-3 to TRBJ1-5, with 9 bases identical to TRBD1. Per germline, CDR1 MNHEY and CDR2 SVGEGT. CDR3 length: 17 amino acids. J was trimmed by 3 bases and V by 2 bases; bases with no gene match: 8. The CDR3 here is CASSYRERDRDNQPQHF. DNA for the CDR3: TGTGCCAGCAGTTACAGAGAAAGGGACAGGGACAATCAGCCCCAGCATTTT.

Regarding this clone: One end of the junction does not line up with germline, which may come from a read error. The CDR3, as DNA: TGTGCCAGCAGAAAGACAGGTTCCGTCTGGGTCTTC. Protein sequence: CASRKTGSVWVF. This chain connects TRBV6-5 to TRBJ2-1; possibly TRBD1 for D (6 bases). Germline V lookup: CDR1 MNHEY, CDR2 SVGAGI. The CDR3 totals 12 residues.

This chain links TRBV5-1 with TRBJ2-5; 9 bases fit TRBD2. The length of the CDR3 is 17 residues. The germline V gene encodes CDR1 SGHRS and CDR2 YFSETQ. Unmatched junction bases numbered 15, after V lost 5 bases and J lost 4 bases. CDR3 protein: CASRYTAAGGPRETQYF. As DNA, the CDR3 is TGCGCCAGCAGATATACGGCGGCGGGGGGGCCAAGAGAGACCCAGTACTTC.

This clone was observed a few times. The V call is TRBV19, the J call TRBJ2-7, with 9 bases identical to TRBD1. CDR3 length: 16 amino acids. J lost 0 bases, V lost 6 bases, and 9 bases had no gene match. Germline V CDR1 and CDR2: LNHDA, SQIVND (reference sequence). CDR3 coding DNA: TGTGCCAGTAGACCAACCGGGACAGGGAGCTCCTACGAGCAGTACGTC. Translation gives CASRPTGTGSSYEQYV.

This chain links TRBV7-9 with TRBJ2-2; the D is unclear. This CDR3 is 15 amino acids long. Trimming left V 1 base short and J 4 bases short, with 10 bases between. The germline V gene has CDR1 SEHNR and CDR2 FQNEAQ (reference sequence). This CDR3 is CASSLETSGTGELFF. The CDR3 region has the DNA TGTGCCAGCAGCTTAGAAACCTCGGGCACCGGGGAGCTGTTTTTT.

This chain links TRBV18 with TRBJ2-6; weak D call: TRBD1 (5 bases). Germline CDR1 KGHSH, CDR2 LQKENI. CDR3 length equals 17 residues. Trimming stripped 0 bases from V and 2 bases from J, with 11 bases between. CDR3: CASSPPARGPGANVLTF. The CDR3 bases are TGTGCCAGCTCACCACCGGCTAGGGGCCCTGGGGCCAACGTCCTGACTTTC.

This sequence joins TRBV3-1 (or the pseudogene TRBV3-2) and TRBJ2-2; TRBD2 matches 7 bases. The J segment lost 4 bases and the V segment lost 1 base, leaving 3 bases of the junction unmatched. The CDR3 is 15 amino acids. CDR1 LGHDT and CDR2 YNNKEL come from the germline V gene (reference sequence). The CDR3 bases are TGTGCCAGCAGCCAAGCGGGGGAGGGCACCGGGGAGCTGTTTTTT. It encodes CASSQAGEGTGELFF.

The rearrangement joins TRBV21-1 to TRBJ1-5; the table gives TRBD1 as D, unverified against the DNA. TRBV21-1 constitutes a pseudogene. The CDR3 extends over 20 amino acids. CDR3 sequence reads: CASSRYPWGHRTRPNQPQHF. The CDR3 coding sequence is TGTGCCAGCAGCCGATATCCCTGGGGACACAGAACCCGACCCAATCAGCCCCAGCATTTT.

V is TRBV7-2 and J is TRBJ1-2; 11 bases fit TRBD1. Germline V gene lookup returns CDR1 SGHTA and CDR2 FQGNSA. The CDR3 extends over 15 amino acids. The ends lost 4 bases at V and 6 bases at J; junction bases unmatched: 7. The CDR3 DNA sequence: TGTGCCAGCAGCTCCGAGGGACAGGGGGTAAATGGCTACACCTTC. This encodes CASSSEGQGVNGYTF.

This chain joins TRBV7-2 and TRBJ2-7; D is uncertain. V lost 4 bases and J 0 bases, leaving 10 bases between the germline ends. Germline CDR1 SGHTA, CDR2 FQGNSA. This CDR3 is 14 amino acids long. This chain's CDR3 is CASSYEELSYEQYF. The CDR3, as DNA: TGTGCCAGCAGCTACGAGGAACTCTCCTACGAGCAGTACTTC.

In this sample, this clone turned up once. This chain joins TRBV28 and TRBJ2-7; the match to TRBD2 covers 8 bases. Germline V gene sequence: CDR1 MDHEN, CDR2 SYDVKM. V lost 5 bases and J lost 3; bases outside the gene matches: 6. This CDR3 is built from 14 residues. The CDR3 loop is CASSLVGRGYEQYF. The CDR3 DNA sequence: TGTGCCAGCAGTCTCGTCGGGAGGGGCTACGAGCAGTACTTC.

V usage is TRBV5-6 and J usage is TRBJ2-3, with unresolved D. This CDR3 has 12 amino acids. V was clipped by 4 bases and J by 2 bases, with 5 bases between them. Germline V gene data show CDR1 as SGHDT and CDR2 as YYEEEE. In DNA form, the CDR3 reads TGTGCCAGCAGCCCTTTCACAGATACGCAGTATTTT. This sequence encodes CASSPFTDTQYF. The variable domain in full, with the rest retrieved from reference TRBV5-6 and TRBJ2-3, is DAGVTQSPTHLIKTRGQQVTLRCSPKSGHDTVSWYQQALGQGPQFIFQYYEEEERQRGNFPDRFSGHQFPNYSSELNVNALLLGDSALYLCASSPFTDTQYFGPGTRLTVL.

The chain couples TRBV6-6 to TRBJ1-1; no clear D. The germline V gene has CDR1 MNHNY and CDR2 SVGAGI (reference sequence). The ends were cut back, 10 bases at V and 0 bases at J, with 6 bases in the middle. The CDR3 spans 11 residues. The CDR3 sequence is CATQLNTEAFF. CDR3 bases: TGTGCCACCCAATTGAACACTGAAGCTTTCTTT.

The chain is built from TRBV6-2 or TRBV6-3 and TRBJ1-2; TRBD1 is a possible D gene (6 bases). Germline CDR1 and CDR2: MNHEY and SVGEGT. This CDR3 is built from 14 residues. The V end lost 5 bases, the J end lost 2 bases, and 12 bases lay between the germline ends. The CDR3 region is CASSPLTGNYGYTF. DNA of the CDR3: TGTGCCAGCAGTCCGCTTACAGGGAACTATGGCTACACCTTC.

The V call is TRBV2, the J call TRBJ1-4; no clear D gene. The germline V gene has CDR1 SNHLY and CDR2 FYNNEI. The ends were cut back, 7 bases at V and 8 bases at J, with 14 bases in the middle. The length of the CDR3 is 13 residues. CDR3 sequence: CASMRPVMEKLFF. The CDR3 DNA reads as TGTGCCAGCATGAGGCCAGTGATGGAAAAACTGTTTTTT.

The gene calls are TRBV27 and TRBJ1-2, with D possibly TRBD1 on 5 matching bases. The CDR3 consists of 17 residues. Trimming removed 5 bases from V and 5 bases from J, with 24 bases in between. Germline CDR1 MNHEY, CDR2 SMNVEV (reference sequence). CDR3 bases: TGTGCCAGCAGTGCAACCCCCGGGACCCCTGGAGGGTATGGCTACACCTTC. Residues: CASSATPGTPGGYGYTF.

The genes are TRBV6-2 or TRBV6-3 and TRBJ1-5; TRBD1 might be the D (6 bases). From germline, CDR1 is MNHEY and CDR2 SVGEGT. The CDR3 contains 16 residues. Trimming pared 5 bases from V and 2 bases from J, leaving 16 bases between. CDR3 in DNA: TGTGCCAGCAGTGCACCCGGACAGTTGGGCAATCAGCCCCAGCATTTT. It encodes CASSAPGQLGNQPQHF.

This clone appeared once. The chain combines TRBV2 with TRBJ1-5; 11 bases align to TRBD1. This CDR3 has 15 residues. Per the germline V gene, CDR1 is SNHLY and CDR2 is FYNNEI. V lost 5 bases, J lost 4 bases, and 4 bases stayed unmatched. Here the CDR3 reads CASSPDRGPNQPQHF. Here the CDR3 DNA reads TGTGCCAGCAGTCCGGACAGGGGGCCTAATCAGCCCCAGCATTTT.

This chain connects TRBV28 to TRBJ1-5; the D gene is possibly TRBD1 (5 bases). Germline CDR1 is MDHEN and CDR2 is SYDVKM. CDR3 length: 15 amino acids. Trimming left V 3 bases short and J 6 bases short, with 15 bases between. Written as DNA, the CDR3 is TGTGCCAGCAGTTTTGGTCGGGGGGTCACTCAGCCCCAGCATTTT. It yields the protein CASSFGRGVTQPQHF.

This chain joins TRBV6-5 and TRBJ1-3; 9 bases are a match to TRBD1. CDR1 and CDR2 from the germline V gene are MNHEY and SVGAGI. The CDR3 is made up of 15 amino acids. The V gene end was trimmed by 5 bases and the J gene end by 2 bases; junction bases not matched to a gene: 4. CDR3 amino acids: CASSRTGATGNTIYF. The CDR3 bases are TGTGCCAGCAGTCGGACAGGGGCAACTGGAAACACCATATATTTT.

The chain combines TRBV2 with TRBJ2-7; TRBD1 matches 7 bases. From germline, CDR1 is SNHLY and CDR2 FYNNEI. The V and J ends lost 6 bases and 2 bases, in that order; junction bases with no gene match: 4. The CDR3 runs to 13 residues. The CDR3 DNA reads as TGTGCCAGCAGGCGGACAGGACCCTACGAGCAGTACGTC. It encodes CASRRTGPYEQYV.

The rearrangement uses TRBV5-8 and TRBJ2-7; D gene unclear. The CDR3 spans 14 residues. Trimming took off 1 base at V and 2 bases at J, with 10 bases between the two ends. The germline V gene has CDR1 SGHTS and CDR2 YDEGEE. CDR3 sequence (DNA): TGTGCCAGCAGCTTGAATTCACAGACCTACGAGCAGTACTTC. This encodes CASSLNSQTYEQYF.

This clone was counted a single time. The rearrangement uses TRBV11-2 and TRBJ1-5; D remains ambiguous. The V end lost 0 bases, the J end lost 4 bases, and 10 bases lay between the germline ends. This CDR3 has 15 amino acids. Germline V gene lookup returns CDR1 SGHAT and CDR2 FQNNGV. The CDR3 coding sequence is TGTGCCAGCAGCTTAGATAGTGCCCTAAATCAGCCCCAGCATTTT. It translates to CASSLDSALNQPQHF.

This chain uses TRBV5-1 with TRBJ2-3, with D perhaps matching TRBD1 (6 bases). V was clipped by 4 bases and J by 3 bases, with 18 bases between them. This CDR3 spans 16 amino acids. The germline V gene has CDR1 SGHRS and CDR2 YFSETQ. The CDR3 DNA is TGCGCCAGCAGCACCATGGGGGCCAAGGGGACAGATACGCAGTATTTT. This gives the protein CASSTMGAKGTDTQYF.

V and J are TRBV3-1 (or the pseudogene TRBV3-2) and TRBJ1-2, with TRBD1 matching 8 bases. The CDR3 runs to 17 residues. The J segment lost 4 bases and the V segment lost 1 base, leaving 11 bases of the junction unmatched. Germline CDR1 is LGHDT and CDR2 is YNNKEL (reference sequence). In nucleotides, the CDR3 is TGTGCCAGCAGCCAAGCTTCCGGCAGGGGGCACGGCTATGGCTACACCTTC. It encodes CASSQASGRGHGYGYTF.

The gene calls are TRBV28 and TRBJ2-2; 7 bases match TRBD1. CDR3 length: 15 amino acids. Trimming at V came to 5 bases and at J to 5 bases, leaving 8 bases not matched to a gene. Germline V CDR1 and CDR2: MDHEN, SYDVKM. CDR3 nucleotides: TGTGCCAGCAGTGGATCCACACAGGGGACCGGGGAGCTGTTTTTT. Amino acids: CASSGSTQGTGELFF.

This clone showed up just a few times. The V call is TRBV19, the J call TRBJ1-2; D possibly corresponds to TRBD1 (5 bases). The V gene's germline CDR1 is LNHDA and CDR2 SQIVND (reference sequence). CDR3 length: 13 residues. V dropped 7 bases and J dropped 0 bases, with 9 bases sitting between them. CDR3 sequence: CASTETANYGYTF. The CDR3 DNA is TGTGCCAGTACCGAGACAGCTAACTATGGCTACACCTTC.

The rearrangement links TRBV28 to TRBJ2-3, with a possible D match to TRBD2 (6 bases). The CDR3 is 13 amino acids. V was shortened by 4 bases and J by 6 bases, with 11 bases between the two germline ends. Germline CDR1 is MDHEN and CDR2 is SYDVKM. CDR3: CASSSRGMDTQYF. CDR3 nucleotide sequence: TGTGCCAGCAGTTCGCGGGGTATGGATACGCAGTATTTT.

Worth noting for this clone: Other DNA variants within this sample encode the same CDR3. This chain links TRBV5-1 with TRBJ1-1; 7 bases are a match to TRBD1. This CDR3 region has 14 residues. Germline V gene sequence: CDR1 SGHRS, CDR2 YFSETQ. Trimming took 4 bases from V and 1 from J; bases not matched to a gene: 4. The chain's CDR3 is CASSRQGGNTEAFF. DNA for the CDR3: TGCGCCAGCAGCCGACAGGGTGGGAACACTGAAGCTTTCTTT. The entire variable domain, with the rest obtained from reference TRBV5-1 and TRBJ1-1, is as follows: KAGVTQTPRYLIKTRGQQVTLSCSPISGHRSVSWYQQTPGQGLQFLFEYFSETQRNKGNFPGRFSGRQFSNSRSEMNVSTLELGDSALYLCASSRQGGNTEAFFGQGTRLTVV.